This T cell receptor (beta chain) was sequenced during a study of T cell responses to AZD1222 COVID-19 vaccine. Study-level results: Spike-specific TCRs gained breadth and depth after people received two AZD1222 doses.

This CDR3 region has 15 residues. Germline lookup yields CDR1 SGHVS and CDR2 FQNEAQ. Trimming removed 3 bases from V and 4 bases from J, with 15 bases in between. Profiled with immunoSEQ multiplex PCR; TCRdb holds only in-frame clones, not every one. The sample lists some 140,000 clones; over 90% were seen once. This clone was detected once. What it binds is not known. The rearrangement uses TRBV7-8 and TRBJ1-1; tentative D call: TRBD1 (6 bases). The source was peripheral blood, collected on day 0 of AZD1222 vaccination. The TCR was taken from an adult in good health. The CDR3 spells CASSFYQGTSTEAFF. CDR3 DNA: TGTGCCAGCAGCTTCTATCAGGGGACATCCACTGAAGCTTTCTTT.